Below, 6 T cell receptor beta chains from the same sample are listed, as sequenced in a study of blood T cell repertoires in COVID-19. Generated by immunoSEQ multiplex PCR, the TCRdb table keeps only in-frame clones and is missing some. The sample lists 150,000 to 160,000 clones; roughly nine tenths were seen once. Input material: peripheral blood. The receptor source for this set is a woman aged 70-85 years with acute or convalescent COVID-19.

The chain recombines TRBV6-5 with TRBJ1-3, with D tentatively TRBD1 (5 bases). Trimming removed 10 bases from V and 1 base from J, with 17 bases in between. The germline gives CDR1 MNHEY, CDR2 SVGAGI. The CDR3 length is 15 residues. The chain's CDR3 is CATDSQLGSGNTIYF. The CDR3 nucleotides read TGTGCCACCGACAGCCAATTGGGATCTGGAAACACCATATATTTT.

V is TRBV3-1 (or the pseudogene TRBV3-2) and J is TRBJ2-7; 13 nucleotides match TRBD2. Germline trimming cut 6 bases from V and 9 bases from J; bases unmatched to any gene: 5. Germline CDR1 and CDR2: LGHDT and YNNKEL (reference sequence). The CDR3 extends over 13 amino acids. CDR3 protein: CASRPGTSGVQYF. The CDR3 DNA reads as TGTGCCAGCAGACCCGGGACTAGCGGGGTGCAGTACTTC.

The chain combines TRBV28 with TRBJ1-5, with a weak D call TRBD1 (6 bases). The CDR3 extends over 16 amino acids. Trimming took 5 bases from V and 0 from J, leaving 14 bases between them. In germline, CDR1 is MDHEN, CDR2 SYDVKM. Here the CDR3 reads CASSRTETYSNQPQHF. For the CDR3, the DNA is TGTGCCAGCAGTCGGACAGAGACATATAGCAATCAGCCCCAGCATTTT.

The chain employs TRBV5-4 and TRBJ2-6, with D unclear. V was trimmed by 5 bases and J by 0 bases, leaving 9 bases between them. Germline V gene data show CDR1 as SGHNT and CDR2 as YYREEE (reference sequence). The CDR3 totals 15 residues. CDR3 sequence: CASSGPYSGANVLTF. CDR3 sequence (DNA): TGTGCCAGCAGTGGTCCCTACTCTGGGGCCAACGTCCTGACTTTC. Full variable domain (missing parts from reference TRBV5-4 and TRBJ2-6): ETGVTQSPTHLIKTRGQQVTLRCSSQSGHNTVSWYQQALGQGPQFIFQYYREEENGRGNFPPRFSGLQFPNYSSELNVNALELDDSALYLCASSGPYSGANVLTFGAGSRLTVL.

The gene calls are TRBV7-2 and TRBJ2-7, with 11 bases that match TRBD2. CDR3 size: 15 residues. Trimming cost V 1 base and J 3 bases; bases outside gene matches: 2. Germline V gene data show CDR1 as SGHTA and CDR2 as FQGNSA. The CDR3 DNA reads TGTGCCAGCAGCTTAGGGCTAGCGGGGGGCTACGAGCAGTACGTC. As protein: CASSLGLAGGYEQYV.

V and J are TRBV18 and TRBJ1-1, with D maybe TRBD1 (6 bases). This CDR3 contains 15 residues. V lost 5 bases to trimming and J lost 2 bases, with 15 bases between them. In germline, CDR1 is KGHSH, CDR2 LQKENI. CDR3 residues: CASSVKGGTNTEAFF. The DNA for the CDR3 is TGTGCCAGCTCAGTAAAAGGGGGTACTAACACTGAAGCTTTCTTT.